This T cell receptor beta chain was profiled in a study of technical replicates of blood from a handful of donors. CDR1 SQVTM and CDR2 ANQGSEA come from the germline V gene. V lost 4 bases and J 5 bases, leaving 20 bases between the germline ends. The CDR3 has 16 amino acids. The table came from immunoSEQ multiplex PCR; TCRdb's copy has only in-frame clones and leaves some out. Among about 80,000 clones, 90% to 95% were seen once, and the ten largest hold roughly 0.4%. The sequencing input was T cells isolated from PBMCs. This sequence originates from a human donor in good health. This rearrangement joins TRBV29-1 to TRBJ2-2; a possible D gene is TRBD2 (6 bases). CDR3 amino acids: CSVVLRKLAETGELFF. The CDR3 DNA sequence: TGCAGCGTTGTGTTGCGGAAACTAGCAGAAACCGGGGAGCTGTTTTTT.